The 31 T cell receptor beta chains in this list originate from one sample, sequenced in a study of T cell repertoires in cytomegalovirus infection. One entry per CDR3 protein, called by TCRdb with MiXCR from the reads. The data hold under 150,000 distinct CDR3 sequences, with roughly 8.2% observed a single time. Material for sequencing was PBMCs. The receptors stem from a human donor in good health (CMV status not recorded). Some clones in this sample may be carry-over from other donors' samples.

This chain uses TRBV2 with TRBJ1-5; D gene ambiguous. This CDR3 has 14 residues. Trimming stripped 6 bases from V and 0 bases from J, with 9 bases between. Germline-derived CDR1 and CDR2 are SNHLY and FYNNEI. The CDR3 protein is CASSDKHSNQPQHF. The CDR3 coding sequence is TGTGCCAGCAGCGACAAGCATAGCAATCAGCCCCAGCATTTT.

V usage is TRBV28 and J usage is TRBJ2-3; 11 bases align to TRBD2. CDR1 MDHEN and CDR2 SYDVKM come from the germline V gene. The length of the CDR3 is 17 residues. Unmatched junction bases numbered 10, after V lost 5 bases and J lost 3 bases. Written as DNA, the CDR3 is TGTGCCAGCAGTAAAAGGAATAGCGGGGGGGCTACAGATACGCAGTATTTT. It encodes CASSKRNSGGATDTQYF.

This clonotype appeared many times. The chain is built from TRBV14 and TRBJ2-1; TRBD1 agrees at 7 bases. Trimming took 2 bases from V and 9 from J; bases not matched to a gene: 4. Per germline, CDR1 SGHDN and CDR2 FVKESK. The CDR3 is made up of 13 amino acids. CDR3 bases: TGTGCCAGCAGCCAATACAGGGGATTTGAGCAGTTCTTC. Its translation is CASSQYRGFEQFF.

This clonotype appeared many times. V usage is TRBV7-2 and J usage is TRBJ1-4; 7 bases are shared with TRBD1. Trimming at V came to 1 base and at J to 8 bases, leaving 4 bases not matched to a gene. CDR1 is SGHTA and CDR2 is FQGNSA in the germline V gene. This CDR3 contains 14 residues. CDR3 coding DNA: TGTGCCAGCAGCTTAGGACAGGGTTGGGAAAAACTGTTTTTT. Encoded protein: CASSLGQGWEKLFF.

The table lists this clonotype with many counts. The rearrangement joins TRBV12-3 or TRBV12-4 to TRBJ2-2, with unresolved D. V gave up 1 base and J gave up 3 bases, with 3 bases separating them. The CDR3 contains 13 residues. The CDR3 nucleotides are TGTGCCAGCAGTTTAGACCACACCGGGGAGCTGTTTTTT. Its protein is CASSLDHTGELFF.

The chain has TRBV4-2 and TRBJ1-1, with 11 bases matching TRBD1. This CDR3 contains 17 residues. From germline, CDR1 is LGHNA and CDR2 YNFKEQ. Trimming cost V 3 bases and J 0 bases; bases outside gene matches: 6. CDR3 bases: TGTGCCAGCAGCCACCCCGGGACAGGGGGATTGAACACTGAAGCTTTCTTT. As protein: CASSHPGTGGLNTEAFF.

Many counts were recorded for this clonotype. This rearrangement joins TRBV28 to TRBJ1-1; a possible D gene is TRBD1 (6 bases). The CDR3 sequence is 15 residues long. Trimming shortened V by 5 bases and J by 6 bases, and 19 bases separated the two germline ends. Germline lookup yields CDR1 MDHEN and CDR2 SYDVKM. Here the CDR3 reads CASSPSGRGVAEAFF. In nucleotides, the CDR3 is TGTGCCAGCAGTCCTTCGGGAAGGGGGGTCGCTGAAGCTTTCTTT.

Many counts were recorded for this clonotype. The chain is built from TRBV18 and TRBJ1-2; TRBD1 is a possible D gene (6 bases). CDR1 and CDR2 from the germline V gene are KGHSH and LQKENI. CDR3 length: 14 amino acids. V shed 3 bases and J shed 8 bases, with 16 bases lying between them. The chain's CDR3 is CASSPEQGLGGYTF. In DNA form, the CDR3 reads TGTGCCAGCTCACCCGAGCAGGGGTTGGGAGGCTACACCTTC.

This clonotype has a count of ten or more. The chain combines TRBV5-1 with TRBJ1-1; maybe TRBD1 (5 bases). V was trimmed by 0 bases and J by 4 bases, leaving 10 bases between them. Looked up from germline, CDR1 is SGHRS and CDR2 is YFSETQ. This CDR3 is 14 amino acids long. Here the CDR3 reads CASSLAGGGTEAFF. DNA of the CDR3: TGCGCCAGCAGCTTGGCGGGCGGGGGCACTGAAGCTTTCTTT.

In this sample, this clonotype turned up many times. The rearrangement joins TRBV29-1 to TRBJ1-2, with a weak D call TRBD1 (6 bases). V dropped 1 base and J dropped 1 base, with 16 bases sitting between them. Germline V lookup: CDR1 SQVTM, CDR2 ANQGSEA. The CDR3 has 16 residues. CDR3 bases: TGCAGCGTTGAAGGTAGAGGGGGGCCGCTTAACTATGGCTACACCTTC. Translating gives CSVEGRGGPLNYGYTF. The full variable domain, in which reference TRBV29-1 and TRBJ1-2 provide the parts outside the CDR3, is SAVISQKPSRDICQRGTSLTIQCQVDSQVTMMFWYRQQPGQSLTLIATANQGSEATYESGFVIDKFPISRPNLTFSTLTVSNMSPEDSSIYLCSVEGRGGPLNYGYTFGSGTRLTVV.

This clonotype was observed a handful of times. This chain uses TRBV29-1 with TRBJ2-2; D possibly corresponds to TRBD2 (5 bases). This CDR3 contains 13 residues. Trimming removed 1 base from V and 7 bases from J, with 10 bases in between. The V gene's germline CDR1 is SQVTM and CDR2 ANQGSEA. The CDR3 is CSVEGADFGELFF. The CDR3, as DNA: TGCAGCGTTGAAGGTGCGGACTTCGGGGAGCTGTTTTTT.

The table lists this clonotype with many counts. V is TRBV7-2 and J is TRBJ2-1, with D perhaps matching TRBD1 or TRBD2 (5 bases each). The CDR3 contains 14 residues. Germline V CDR1 and CDR2: SGHTA, FQGNSA. Trimming removed 3 bases from V and 5 bases from J, with 11 bases in between. The CDR3 DNA reads as TGTGCCAGCAGCTTGGGGCGGGCCAACAATGAGCAGTTCTTC. Protein product: CASSLGRANNEQFF. Based on the CDR3 plus reference TRBV7-2 and TRBJ2-1, the full variable domain is GAGVSQSPSNKVTEKGKDVELRCDPISGHTALYWYRQSLGQGLEFLIYFQGNSAPDKSGLPSDRFSAERTGGSVSTLTIQRTQQEDSAVYLCASSLGRANNEQFFGPGTRLTVL.

The sample holds many counts of this clonotype. The rearrangement joins TRBV12-3 or TRBV12-4 to TRBJ2-7; 11 bases fit TRBD1. Trimming cost V 6 bases and J 5 bases; bases outside gene matches: 12. CDR3 length: 16 amino acids. The CDR3 spells CASSQGRGQGVHEQYF. In DNA form, the CDR3 reads TGTGCCAGCAGCCAGGGTAGGGGACAGGGGGTCCACGAGCAGTACTTC.

In its sample, this clonotype was seen many times. V usage is TRBV11-3 and J usage is TRBJ2-7; TRBD1 is a possible D gene (6 bases). Germline CDR1 and CDR2: SGHNT and YENEEA. V lost 5 bases to trimming and J lost 3 bases, with 14 bases between them. The CDR3 runs to 14 residues. CDR3 sequence: CASSQSGTNYEQYF. The CDR3, as DNA: TGTGCCAGCAGCCAATCCGGGACAAACTACGAGCAGTACTTC.

The genes are TRBV12-3 or TRBV12-4 and TRBJ1-5, with D maybe TRBD1 (5 bases). The CDR3 contains 14 residues. V was pared by 3 bases and J by 10 bases, with 16 bases between. DNA for the CDR3: TGTGCCAGCAGTTTGGTAGGGGAGAAGTCCCCCCAGCATTTT. It yields the protein CASSLVGEKSPQHF.

This clonotype came up many times. The V gene is TRBV7-2, the J gene TRBJ2-1; 10 bases map to TRBD1. V was pared by 0 bases and J by 9 bases, with 8 bases of the junction left unmatched. CDR1 and CDR2 (germline): SGHTA, FQGNSA. This CDR3 spans 16 amino acids. CDR3 residues: CASSLARGGDRGEQFF. The CDR3 DNA follows: TGTGCCAGCAGCTTAGCGCGTGGGGGGGACAGGGGTGAGCAGTTCTTC.

This clonotype was seen ten or more times. In DNA, the CDR3 is TGTGCCAGCAGTTACGACGGGAGGACTGAAGCTTTCTTT. Encoded protein: CASSYDGRTEAFF. This chain uses TRBV6-5 with TRBJ1-1; D is unclear. The CDR3 contains 13 residues. Germline CDR1 and CDR2: MNHEY and SVGAGI. The V gene lost 2 bases and the J gene lost 5 bases, with 9 bases spanning the gap.

The sample holds many counts of this clonotype. This chain connects TRBV28 to TRBJ2-1; D is tentatively TRBD1 or TRBD2 (6 bases each). This CDR3 region has 14 residues. CDR1 is MDHEN and CDR2 is SYDVKM in the germline V gene. V was cut by 2 bases and J by 7 bases, with 12 bases left in between. In DNA form, the CDR3 reads TGTGCCAGCAGTTTAAGGGGGGCGTCAAATGAGCAGTTCTTC. This gives the protein CASSLRGASNEQFF.

This clonotype was counted at least ten times. CDR3 DNA: TGTGCCATCAGTTTAGAACAGGGGAATTTCTATGGCTACACCTTC. It codes for CAISLEQGNFYGYTF. The V call is TRBV10-3, the J call TRBJ1-2; 7 bases fit TRBD1. The CDR3 extends over 15 amino acids. V gave up 5 bases and J gave up 4 bases; unmatched junction bases: 10. Germline V CDR1 and CDR2: ENHRY, SYGVKD.

This clonotype came up many times. The rearrangement uses TRBV12-3 or TRBV12-4 and TRBJ2-2; D is undetermined. The CDR3 extends over 11 amino acids. Trimming stripped 6 bases from V and 2 bases from J, with 1 base between. CDR3 in amino acids: CASSNTGELFF. The CDR3 bases are TGTGCCAGCAGCAACACCGGGGAGCTGTTTTTT.

This clonotype was seen ten or more times. This rearrangement joins TRBV6-5 to TRBJ1-1; TRBD1 is a possible D gene (5 bases). With 7 bases removed from V and 1 base from J, the gap between germline ends came to 13 bases. Germline values: CDR1 MNHEY, CDR2 SVGAGI. The CDR3 spans 14 residues. The DNA for the CDR3 is TGTGCCAGCATTACCGGGACGGCGAACACTGAAGCTTTCTTT. Its protein is CASITGTANTEAFF.

This clonotype occurred many times. Written as DNA, the CDR3 is TGTGCCAGTAGTATGAAAGGGGGGGCGGTCCGGAATGAGCAGTTCTTC. Protein product: CASSMKGGAVRNEQFF. The gene calls are TRBV19 and TRBJ2-1; D may be TRBD2 (7 bases). The V end was cut by 3 bases, the J end by 7 bases, with 19 bases between. Per the germline V gene, CDR1 is LNHDA and CDR2 is SQIVND (reference sequence). The CDR3 spans 16 residues.

This clonotype was seen at least ten times. The chain joins TRBV25-1 to TRBJ2-7; D might be TRBD1 (6 bases). The germline V and J ends were trimmed by 6 bases and 1 base, with 13 bases remaining between them. There are 14 residues in the CDR3. Germline V gene lookup returns CDR1 MGHDK and CDR2 SYGVNS. DNA for the CDR3: TGTGCCAGCAGCGACGACAGGAAATCCTACGAGCAGTACTTC. It translates to CASSDDRKSYEQYF.

V and J are TRBV18 and TRBJ1-1; 9 bases line up with TRBD1. Germline CDR1 is KGHSH and CDR2 is LQKENI. The length of the CDR3 is 14 residues. Trimming cost V 3 bases and J 5 bases; bases outside gene matches: 4. CDR3 in DNA: TGTGCCAGCTCACCCGAGACAGGGGGGACTGAAGCTTTCTTT. Encoded protein: CASSPETGGTEAFF. The whole variable domain, filled in from reference TRBV18 and TRBJ1-1, reads NAGVMQNPRHLVRRRGQEARLRCSPMKGHSHVYWYRQLPEEGLKFMVYLQKENIIDESGMPKERFSAEFPKEGPSILRIQQVVRGDSAAYFCASSPETGGTEAFFGQGTRLTVV.

This clonotype was seen repeatedly, ten times or more. V gene TRBV7-2 combines with J gene TRBJ2-7; D gene ambiguous. The CDR3 is 14 residues long. The V end lost 0 bases, the J end lost 0 bases, and 6 bases lay between the germline ends. The germline CDR1 and CDR2 sequences are SGHTA and FQGNSA. As DNA, the CDR3 is TGTGCCAGCAGCTTAGCAGGCTTCTCCTACGAGCAGTACTTC. It specifies CASSLAGFSYEQYF.

V gene TRBV10-3 combines with J gene TRBJ2-5; D not resolved. The CDR3 totals 11 residues. The germline CDR1 and CDR2 sequences are ENHRY and SYGVKD. The germline V and J ends were trimmed by 2 bases and 5 bases, with 3 bases remaining between them. Here the CDR3 DNA reads TGTGCCATCAGTGAGCTGGAGACCCAGTACTTC. Encoded protein: CAISELETQYF.

The genes are TRBV4-1 and TRBJ1-1, with D unclear. Trimming cost V 4 bases and J 1 base, with 10 bases left between them. There are 14 residues in the CDR3. The V gene's germline CDR1 is MGHRA and CDR2 YSYEKL. The CDR3 protein is CASSRSGQNTEAFF. The CDR3 coding sequence is TGCGCCAGCAGCCGGAGCGGCCAGAACACTGAAGCTTTCTTT.

This clonotype was observed many times. The chain links TRBV12-3 or TRBV12-4 to TRBJ2-6; D is perhaps TRBD1 (5 bases). The CDR3 spans 16 residues. Trimming removed 5 bases at V and 4 bases at J, with 15 bases between. CDR3: CASSTEGVAGANVLTF. CDR3 in DNA: TGTGCCAGCAGTACAGAAGGGGTAGCAGGGGCCAACGTCCTGACTTTC.

J is TRBJ2-3 and V is TRBV11-3; D possibly corresponds to TRBD2 (6 bases). The CDR3 extends over 13 amino acids. V was clipped by 8 bases and J by 2 bases, with 11 bases between them. The germline gives CDR1 SGHNT, CDR2 YENEEA. CDR3 DNA: TGTGCCAGCCGGCGGGGATTCACAGATACGCAGTATTTT. The encoded protein is CASRRGFTDTQYF.

This clonotype was detected many times. The chain combines TRBV4-2 with TRBJ2-2; 9 bases are a match to TRBD1. Per germline, CDR1 LGHNA and CDR2 YNFKEQ. The CDR3 has 17 residues. V lost 3 bases to trimming and J lost 5 bases; unmatched junction nucleotides: 10. This CDR3 is CASSHPDRGSSTGELFF. DNA for the CDR3: TGTGCCAGCAGCCACCCCGACAGGGGGAGTAGTACCGGGGAGCTGTTTTTT.

In its sample, this clonotype was seen many times. The chain couples TRBV5-6 to TRBJ2-5, with TRBD2 matching over 7 bases. Germline V gene data show CDR1 as SGHDT and CDR2 as YYEEEE. The length of the CDR3 is 15 residues. Germline trimming cut 1 base from V and 4 bases from J; bases unmatched to any gene: 7. In DNA, the CDR3 is TGTGCCAGCAGCTTGCGGAGCGGGGTAGTAGAGACCCAGTACTTC. Residues: CASSLRSGVVETQYF.